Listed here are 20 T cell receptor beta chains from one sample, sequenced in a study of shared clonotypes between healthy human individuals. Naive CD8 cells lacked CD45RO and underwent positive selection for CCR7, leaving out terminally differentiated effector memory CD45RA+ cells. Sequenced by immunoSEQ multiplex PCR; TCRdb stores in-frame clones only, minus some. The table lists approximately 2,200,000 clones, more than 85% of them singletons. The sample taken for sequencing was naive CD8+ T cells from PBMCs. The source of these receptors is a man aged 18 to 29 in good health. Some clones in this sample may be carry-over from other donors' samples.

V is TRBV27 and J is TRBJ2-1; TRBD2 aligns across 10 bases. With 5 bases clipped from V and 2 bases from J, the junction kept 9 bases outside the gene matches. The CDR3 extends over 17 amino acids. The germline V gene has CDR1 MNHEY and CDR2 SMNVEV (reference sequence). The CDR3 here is CASSPYPLAGAYNEQFF. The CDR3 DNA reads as TGTGCCAGCAGTCCCTACCCCCTAGCGGGAGCCTACAATGAGCAGTTCTTC.

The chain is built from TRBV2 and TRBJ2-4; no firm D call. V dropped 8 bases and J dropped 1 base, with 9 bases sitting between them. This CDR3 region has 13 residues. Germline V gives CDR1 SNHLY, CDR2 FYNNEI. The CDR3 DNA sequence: TGTGCCAGCGAGCCTGGGGCCAAAAACATTCAGTACTTC. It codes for CASEPGAKNIQYF.

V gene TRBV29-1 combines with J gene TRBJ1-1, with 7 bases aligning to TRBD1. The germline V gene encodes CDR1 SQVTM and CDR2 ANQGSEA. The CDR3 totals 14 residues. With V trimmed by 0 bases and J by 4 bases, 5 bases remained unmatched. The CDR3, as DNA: TGCAGCGTTGAAGATGGGAACAGGGGCACTGAAGCTTTCTTT. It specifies CSVEDGNRGTEAFF.

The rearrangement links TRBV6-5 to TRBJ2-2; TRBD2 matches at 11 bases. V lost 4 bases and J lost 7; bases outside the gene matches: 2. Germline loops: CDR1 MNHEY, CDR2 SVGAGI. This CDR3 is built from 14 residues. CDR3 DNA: TGTGCCAGCAGTTTTAGCGGGAGGGGCGGGGAGCTGTTTTTT. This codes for CASSFSGRGGELFF.

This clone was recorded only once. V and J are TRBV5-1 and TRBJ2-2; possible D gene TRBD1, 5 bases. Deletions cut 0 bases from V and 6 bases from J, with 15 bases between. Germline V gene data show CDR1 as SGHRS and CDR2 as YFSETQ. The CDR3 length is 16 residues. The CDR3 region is CASSLAGAKGPGELFF. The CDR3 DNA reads TGCGCCAGCAGCTTGGCGGGTGCCAAGGGGCCCGGGGAGCTGTTTTTT.

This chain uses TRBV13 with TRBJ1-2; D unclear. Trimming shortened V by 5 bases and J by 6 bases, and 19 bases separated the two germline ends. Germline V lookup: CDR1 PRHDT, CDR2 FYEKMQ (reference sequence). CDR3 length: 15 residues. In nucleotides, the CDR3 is TGTGCCAGCAGCCTACCCAATGGTGCTTTGGATGGCTACACCTTC. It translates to CASSLPNGALDGYTF.

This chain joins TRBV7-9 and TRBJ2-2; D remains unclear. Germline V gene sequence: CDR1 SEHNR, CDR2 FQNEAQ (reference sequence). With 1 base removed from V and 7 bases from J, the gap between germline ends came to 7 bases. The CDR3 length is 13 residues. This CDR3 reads CASSLDGGGELFF. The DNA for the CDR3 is TGTGCCAGCAGCTTAGATGGCGGCGGGGAGCTGTTTTTT. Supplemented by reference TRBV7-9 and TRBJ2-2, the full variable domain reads DTGVSQNPRHKITKRGQNVTFRCDPISEHNRLYWYRQTLGQGPEFLTYFQNEAQLEKSRLLSDRFSAERPKGSFSTLEIQRTEQGDSAMYLCASSLDGGGELFFGEGSRLTVL.

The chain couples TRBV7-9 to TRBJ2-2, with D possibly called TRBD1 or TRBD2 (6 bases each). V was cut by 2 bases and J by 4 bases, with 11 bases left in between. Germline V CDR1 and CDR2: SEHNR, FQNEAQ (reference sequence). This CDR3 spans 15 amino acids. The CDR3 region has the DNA TGTGCCAGCAGCTTAAGGGGGGCTGGCACCGGGGAGCTGTTTTTT. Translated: CASSLRGAGTGELFF.

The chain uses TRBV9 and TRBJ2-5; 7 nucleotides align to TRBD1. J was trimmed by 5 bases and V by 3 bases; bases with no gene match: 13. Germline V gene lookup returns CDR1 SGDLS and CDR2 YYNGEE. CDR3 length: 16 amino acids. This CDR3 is CASSASTGQLKETQYF. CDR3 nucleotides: TGTGCCAGCAGCGCTTCTACGGGACAGCTCAAGGAGACCCAGTACTTC.

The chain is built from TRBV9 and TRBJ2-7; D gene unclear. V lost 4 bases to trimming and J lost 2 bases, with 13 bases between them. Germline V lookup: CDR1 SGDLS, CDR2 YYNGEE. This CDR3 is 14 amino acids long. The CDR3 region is CASSPGQSTYEQYF. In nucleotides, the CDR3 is TGTGCCAGCAGCCCCGGGCAAAGCACCTACGAGCAGTACTTC.

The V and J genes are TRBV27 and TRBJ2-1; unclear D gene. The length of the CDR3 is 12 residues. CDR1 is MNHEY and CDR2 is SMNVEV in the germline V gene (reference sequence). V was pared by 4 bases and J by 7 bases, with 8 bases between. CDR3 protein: CASSSSKNEQFF. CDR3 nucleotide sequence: TGTGCCAGCAGTTCTAGTAAGAATGAGCAGTTCTTC.

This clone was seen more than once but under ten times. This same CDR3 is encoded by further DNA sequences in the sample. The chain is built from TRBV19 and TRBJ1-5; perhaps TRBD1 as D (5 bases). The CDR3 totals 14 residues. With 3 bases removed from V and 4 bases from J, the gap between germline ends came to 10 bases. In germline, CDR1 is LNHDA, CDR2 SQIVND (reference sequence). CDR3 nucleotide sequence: TGTGCCAGTAGTATCCGGGGGGTGAATCAGCCCCAGCATTTT. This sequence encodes CASSIRGVNQPQHF.

The CDR3 bases are TGTGCCAGCAGGACAGGGTCCGGGGAGCAGTTCTTC. This encodes CASRTGSGEQFF. The gene calls are TRBV27 and TRBJ2-1; 7 nucleotides align to TRBD1. Germline assignment: CDR1 MNHEY and CDR2 SMNVEV (reference sequence). The CDR3 extends over 12 amino acids. The ends lost 6 bases at V and 10 bases at J; junction bases unmatched: 6.

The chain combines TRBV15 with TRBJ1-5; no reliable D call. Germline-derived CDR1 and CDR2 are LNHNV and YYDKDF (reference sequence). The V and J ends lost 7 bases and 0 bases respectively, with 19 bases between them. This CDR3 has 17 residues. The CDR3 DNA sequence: TGTGCCACCACCTCCCTTGGCGGGGATTATAGCAATCAGCCCCAGCATTTT. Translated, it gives CATTSLGGDYSNQPQHF. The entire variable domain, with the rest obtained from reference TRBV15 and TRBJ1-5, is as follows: DAMVIQNPRYQVTQFGKPVTLSCSQTLNHNVMYWYQQKSSQAPKLLFHYYDKDFNNEADTPDNFQSRRPNTSFCFLDIRSPGLGDTAMYLCATTSLGGDYSNQPQHFGDGTRLSIL.

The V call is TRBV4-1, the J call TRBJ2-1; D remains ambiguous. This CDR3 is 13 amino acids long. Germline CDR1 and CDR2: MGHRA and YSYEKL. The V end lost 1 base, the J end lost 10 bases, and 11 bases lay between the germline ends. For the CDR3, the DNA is TGCGCCAGCAGCCAAGTCGAGCCGGGCGAGCAGTTCTTC. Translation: CASSQVEPGEQFF.

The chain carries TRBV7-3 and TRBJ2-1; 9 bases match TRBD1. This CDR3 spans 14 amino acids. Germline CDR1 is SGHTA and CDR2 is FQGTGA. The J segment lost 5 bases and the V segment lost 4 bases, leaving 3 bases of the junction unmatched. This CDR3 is CASSWDRVNNEQFF. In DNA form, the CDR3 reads TGTGCCAGCAGCTGGGACAGGGTAAACAATGAGCAGTTCTTC.

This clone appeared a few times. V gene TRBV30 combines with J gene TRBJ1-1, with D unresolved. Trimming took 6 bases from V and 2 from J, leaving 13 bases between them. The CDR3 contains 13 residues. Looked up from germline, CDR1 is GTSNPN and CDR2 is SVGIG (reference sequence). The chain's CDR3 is CACLAGFNTEAFF. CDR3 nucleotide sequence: TGTGCCTGCCTGGCGGGGTTTAACACTGAAGCTTTCTTT.

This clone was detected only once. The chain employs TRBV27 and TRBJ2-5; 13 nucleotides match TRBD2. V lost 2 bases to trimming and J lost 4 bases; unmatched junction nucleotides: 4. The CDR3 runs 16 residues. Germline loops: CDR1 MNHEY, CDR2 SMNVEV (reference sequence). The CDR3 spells CASSLRGLAGLETQYF. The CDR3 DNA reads TGTGCCAGCAGTTTACGGGGACTAGCGGGACTAGAGACCCAGTACTTC.

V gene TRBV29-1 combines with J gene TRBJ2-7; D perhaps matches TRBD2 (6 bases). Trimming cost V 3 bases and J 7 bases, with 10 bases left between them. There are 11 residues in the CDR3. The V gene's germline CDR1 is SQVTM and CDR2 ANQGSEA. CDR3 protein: CSVDRAGEQYF. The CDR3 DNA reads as TGCAGCGTTGACAGGGCGGGGGAGCAGTACTTC.

CDR3 DNA: TGTGCCAGCAGTGTGGGGCTAGCGGGTTTTTACGAGCAGTACTTC. Translation gives CASSVGLAGFYEQYF. This chain uses TRBV2 with TRBJ2-7; 8 bases line up with TRBD2. CDR3 length: 15 amino acids. Trimming removed 4 bases from V and 4 bases from J; junction bases left unmatched: 9. CDR1 is SNHLY, CDR2 FYNNEI, per germline.